This T cell receptor beta chain derives from a study of response to subunit inactivated influenza vaccine. Study results and limitations: Seasonal influenza vaccination, on each occasion, was suggested by the authors to recruit few new T cells.

CDR1 is SGHTA, CDR2 FQGNSA, per germline. The CDR3 contains 13 residues. V shed 2 bases and J 12 bases; nucleotides not matched to a gene: 7. This clonotype was seen a few times. The antigen remains unidentified. TCRdb processed the RT-PCR reads anew with MiXCR; each CDR3 protein has one entry. The sample comprises just under 250,000 distinct CDR3 sequences, more than 10% of which are singletons, and 7.8% rests with the top ten. The sequencing used non-naive T cells sorted from PBMCs, collected less than 15 days before vaccination. This TCR was recovered from a man aged 45 to 65 who received an inactivated influenza vaccine. V usage is TRBV7-2 and J usage is TRBJ1-1; 9 bases are a match to TRBD1. This CDR3 is CASSLNRGRETFF. The DNA for the CDR3 is TGTGCCAGCAGCTTAAACAGGGGGCGCGAGACTTTCTTT.